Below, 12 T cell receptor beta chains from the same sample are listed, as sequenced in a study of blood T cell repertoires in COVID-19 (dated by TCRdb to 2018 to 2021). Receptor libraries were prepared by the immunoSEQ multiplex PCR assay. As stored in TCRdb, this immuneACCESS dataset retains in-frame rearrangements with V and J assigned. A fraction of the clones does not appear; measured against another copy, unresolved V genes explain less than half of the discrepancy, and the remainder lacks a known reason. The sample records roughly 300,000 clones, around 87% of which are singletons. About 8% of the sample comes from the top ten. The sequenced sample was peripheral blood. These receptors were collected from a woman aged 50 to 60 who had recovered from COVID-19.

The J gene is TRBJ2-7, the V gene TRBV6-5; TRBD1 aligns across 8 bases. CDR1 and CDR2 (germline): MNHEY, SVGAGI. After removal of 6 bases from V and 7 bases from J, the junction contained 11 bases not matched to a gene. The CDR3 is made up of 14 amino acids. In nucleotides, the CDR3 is TGTGCCAGCAGCCTGGACAGGGTAGGACCGGAGCAGTACTTC. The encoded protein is CASSLDRVGPEQYF.

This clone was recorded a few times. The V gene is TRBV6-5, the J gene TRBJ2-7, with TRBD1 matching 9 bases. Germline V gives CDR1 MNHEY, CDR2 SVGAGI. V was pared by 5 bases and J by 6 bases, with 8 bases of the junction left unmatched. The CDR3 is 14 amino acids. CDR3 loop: CASSPGTGIGEQYF. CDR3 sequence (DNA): TGTGCCAGCAGTCCTGGGACAGGGATCGGCGAGCAGTACTTC.

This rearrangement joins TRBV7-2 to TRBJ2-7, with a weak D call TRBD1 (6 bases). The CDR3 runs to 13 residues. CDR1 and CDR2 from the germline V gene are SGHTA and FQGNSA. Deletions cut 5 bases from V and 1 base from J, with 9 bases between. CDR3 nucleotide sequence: TGTGCCAGCAGCCGCGACAGGTCCTACGAGCAGTACTTC. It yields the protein CASSRDRSYEQYF.

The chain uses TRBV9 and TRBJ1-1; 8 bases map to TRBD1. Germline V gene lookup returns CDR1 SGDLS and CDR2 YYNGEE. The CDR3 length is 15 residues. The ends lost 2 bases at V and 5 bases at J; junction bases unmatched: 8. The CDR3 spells CASSVTGQGETEAFF. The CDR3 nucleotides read TGTGCCAGCAGCGTCACCGGACAGGGAGAGACTGAAGCTTTCTTT. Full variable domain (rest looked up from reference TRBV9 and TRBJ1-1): DSGVTQTPKHLITATGQRVTLRCSPRSGDLSVYWYQQSLDQGLQFLIQYYNGEERAKGNILERFSAQQFPDLHSELNLSSLELGDSALYFCASSVTGQGETEAFFGQGTRLTVV.

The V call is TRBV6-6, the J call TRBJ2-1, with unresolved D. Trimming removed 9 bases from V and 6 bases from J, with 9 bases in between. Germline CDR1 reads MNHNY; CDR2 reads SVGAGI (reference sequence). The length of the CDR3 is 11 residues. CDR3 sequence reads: CASVEVNEQFF. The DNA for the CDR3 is TGTGCCAGTGTAGAGGTCAATGAGCAGTTCTTC.

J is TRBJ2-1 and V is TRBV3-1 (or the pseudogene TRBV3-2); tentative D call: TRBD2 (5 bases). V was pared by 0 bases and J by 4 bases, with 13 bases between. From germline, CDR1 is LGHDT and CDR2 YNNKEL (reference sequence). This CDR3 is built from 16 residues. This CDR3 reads CASSQDPGTRYNEQFF. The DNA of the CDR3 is TGTGCCAGCAGCCAAGATCCGGGAACGAGGTACAATGAGCAGTTCTTC.

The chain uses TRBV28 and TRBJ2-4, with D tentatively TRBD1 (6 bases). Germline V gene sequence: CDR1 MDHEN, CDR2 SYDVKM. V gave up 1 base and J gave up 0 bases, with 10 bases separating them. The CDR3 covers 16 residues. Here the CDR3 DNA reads TGTGCCAGCAGTTTATTTGGACAGTTAGCCAAAAACATTCAGTACTTC. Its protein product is CASSLFGQLAKNIQYF.

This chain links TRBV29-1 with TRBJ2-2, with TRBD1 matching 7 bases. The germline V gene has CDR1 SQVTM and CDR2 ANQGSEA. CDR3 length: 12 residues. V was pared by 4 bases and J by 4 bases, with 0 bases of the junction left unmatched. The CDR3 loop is CSVAGGTGELFF. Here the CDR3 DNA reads TGCAGCGTTGCAGGGGGCACCGGGGAGCTGTTTTTT.

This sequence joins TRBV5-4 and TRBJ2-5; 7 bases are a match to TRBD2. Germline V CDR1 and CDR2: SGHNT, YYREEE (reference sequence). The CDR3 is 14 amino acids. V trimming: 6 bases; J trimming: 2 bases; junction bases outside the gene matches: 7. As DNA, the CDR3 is TGTGCCAGCACCTTAGCAGCGGGGCAAGAGACCCAGTACTTC. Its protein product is CASTLAAGQETQYF.

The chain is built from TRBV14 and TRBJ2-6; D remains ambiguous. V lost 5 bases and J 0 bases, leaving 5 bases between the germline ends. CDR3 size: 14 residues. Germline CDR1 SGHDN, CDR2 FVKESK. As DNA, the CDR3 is TGTGCCAGCAGCTACAGCTCTGGGGCCAACGTCCTGACTTTC. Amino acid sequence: CASSYSSGANVLTF.

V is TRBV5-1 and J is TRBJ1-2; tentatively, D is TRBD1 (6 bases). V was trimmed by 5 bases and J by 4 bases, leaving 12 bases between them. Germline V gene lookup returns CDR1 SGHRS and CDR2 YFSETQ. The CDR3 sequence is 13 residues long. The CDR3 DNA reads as TGCGCCAGCAGATCACAGGGCAGCTATGGCTACACCTTC. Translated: CASRSQGSYGYTF.

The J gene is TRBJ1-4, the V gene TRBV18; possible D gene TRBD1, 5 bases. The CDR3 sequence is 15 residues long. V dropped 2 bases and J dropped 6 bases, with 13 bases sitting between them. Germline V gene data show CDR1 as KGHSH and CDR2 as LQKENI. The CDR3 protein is CASSPNRQPHEKLFF. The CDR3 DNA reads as TGTGCCAGCTCACCAAATAGACAGCCCCATGAAAAACTGTTTTTT. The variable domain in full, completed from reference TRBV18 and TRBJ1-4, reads NAGVMQNPRHLVRRRGQEARLRCSPMKGHSHVYWYRQLPEEGLKFMVYLQKENIIDESGMPKERFSAEFPKEGPSILRIQQVVRGDSAAYFCASSPNRQPHEKLFFGSGTQLSVL.